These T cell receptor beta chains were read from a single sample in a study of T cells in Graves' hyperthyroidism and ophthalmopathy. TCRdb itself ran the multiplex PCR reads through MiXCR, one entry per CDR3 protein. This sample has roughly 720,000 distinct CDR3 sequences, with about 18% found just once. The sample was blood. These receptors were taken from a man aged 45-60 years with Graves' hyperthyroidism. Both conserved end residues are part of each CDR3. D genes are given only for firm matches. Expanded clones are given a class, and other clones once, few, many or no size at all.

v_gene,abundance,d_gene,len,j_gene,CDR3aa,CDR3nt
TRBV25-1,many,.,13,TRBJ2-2,CASTPEGGGELFF,TGTGCCAGCACCCCGGAGGGCGGCGGGGAGCTGTTTTTT
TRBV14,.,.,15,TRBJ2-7,CASSQAKESSYEQYF,TGTGCCAGCAGCCAAGCCAAGGAGAGCTCCTACGAGCAGTACTTC
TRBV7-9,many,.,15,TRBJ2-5,CASSRPLGTQETQYF,TGTGCCAGCAGCCGCCCTTTGGGGACTCAAGAGACCCAGTACTTC
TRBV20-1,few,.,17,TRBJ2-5,CRVRGGREAWQPKTQYF,TGCAGGGTCAGGGGGGGGCGGGAGGCCTGGCAGCCAAAGACCCAGTACTTC
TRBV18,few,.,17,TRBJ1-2,CASSQAPTGTPHYGYTF,TGTGCCAGCTCACAGGCGCCGACCGGGACTCCCCACTATGGCTACACCTTC
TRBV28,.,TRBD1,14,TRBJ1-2,CASSTQDRVFGYTF,TGTGCCAGCAGTACCCAGGACAGGGTGTTTGGCTACACCTTC
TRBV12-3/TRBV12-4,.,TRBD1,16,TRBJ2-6,CASSWDRLSGANVLTF,TGTGCCAGCAGTTGGGACAGGCTCTCTGGGGCCAACGTCCTGACTTTC
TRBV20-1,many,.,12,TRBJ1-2,CSATRQLWSYTF,TGCAGTGCAACGCGACAGCTGTGGAGCTACACCTTC
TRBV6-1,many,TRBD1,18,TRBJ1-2,CASRSGTGSIGLNYGYTF,TGTGCCAGCAGATCCGGGACAGGGAGCATCGGGCTCAACTATGGCTACACCTTC
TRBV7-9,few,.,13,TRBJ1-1,CASSPADKREAFF,TGTGCCAGCAGCCCGGCCGATAAAAGAGAAGCTTTCTTT
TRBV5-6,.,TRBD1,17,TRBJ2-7,CASSFKSRTGAPREQYF,TGTGCCAGCAGCTTTAAGAGTCGGACAGGGGCACCCCGCGAGCAGTACTTC
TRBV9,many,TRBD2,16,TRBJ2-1,CASSVGLAGVFDEQFF,TGTGCCAGCAGCGTCGGACTAGCGGGAGTTTTCGATGAGCAGTTCTTC